Following are 10 T cell receptor beta chains from one sample sequenced in a study of shared clonotypes between healthy human individuals. Method: immunoSEQ multiplex PCR; TCRdb's copy keeps in-frame clones and lacks some. This sample carries some 2.4 million clones, over 85% of them seen once, and the ten largest clones take more than 0.35%. Sample: naive CD4+ T cells from PBMCs. Documented subset: CD45RA+ positively selected. All receptors come from a man aged 18-30 years in good health. Some clones in this sample may be carry-over from other donors' samples.

The chain has TRBV9 and TRBJ2-3; TRBD2 matches 8 bases. The CDR3 spans 16 residues. Per the germline V gene, CDR1 is SGDLS and CDR2 is YYNGEE. Losses at the gene ends were 0 bases for V and 0 bases for J; bases not matched to a gene: 3. DNA for the CDR3: TGTGCCAGCAGCGTAGAAGCGGGAGTTAGCACAGATACGCAGTATTTT. This codes for CASSVEAGVSTDTQYF.

V usage is TRBV5-1 and J usage is TRBJ1-2; perhaps TRBD1 as D (5 bases). Between the trimmed V and J ends, which lost 10 bases and 6 bases, there was a span of 16 bases. The CDR3 contains 12 residues. Per the germline V gene, CDR1 is SGHRS and CDR2 is YFSETQ. CDR3 coding DNA: TGCGCCGACCGTCAGAGGGGACATGGCTACACCTTC. Encoded protein: CADRQRGHGYTF.

A single count supports this clone. This rearrangement joins TRBV28 to TRBJ1-1; D uncertain. Germline CDR1 reads MDHEN; CDR2 reads SYDVKM. V was clipped by 8 bases and J by 2 bases, with 12 bases between them. The CDR3 has 13 amino acids. CDR3 protein: CASFRQLNTEAFF. In DNA form, the CDR3 reads TGTGCCAGCTTTCGCCAGTTAAACACTGAAGCTTTCTTT. The full variable domain, its missing parts supplied by reference TRBV28 and TRBJ1-1, is DVKVTQSSRYLVKRTGEKVFLECVQDMDHENMFWYRQDPGLGLRLIYFSYDVKMKEKGDIPEGYSVSREKKERFSLILESASTNQTSMYLCASFRQLNTEAFFGQGTRLTVV.

The chain couples TRBV5-8 to TRBJ1-3; a possible D gene is TRBD1 (5 bases). V dropped 10 bases and J dropped 0 bases, with 14 bases sitting between them. Germline lookup yields CDR1 SGHTS and CDR2 YDEGEE. CDR3 size: 14 residues. This CDR3 is CASGQGVSGNTIYF. The CDR3 DNA follows: TGTGCCTCCGGGCAGGGCGTCTCTGGAAACACCATATATTTT.

V and J are TRBV6-1 and TRBJ1-5; D is uncertain. From germline, CDR1 is MNHNS and CDR2 SASEGT. The CDR3 loop spans 13 amino acids. Trimming stripped 7 bases from V and 0 bases from J, with 7 bases between. CDR3 residues: CASTKNSNQPQHF. CDR3 DNA: TGTGCCAGCACCAAAAATAGCAATCAGCCCCAGCATTTT.

This clone was counted a single time. V is TRBV28 and J is TRBJ1-6; D unresolved. The germline V and J ends were trimmed by 10 bases and 14 bases, with 18 bases remaining between them. The germline gives CDR1 MDHEN, CDR2 SYDVKM. This CDR3 is 12 amino acids long. In DNA, the CDR3 is TGTGCCACCACCTATAGACTCACGGCCCTCCACTTT. Encoded protein: CATTYRLTALHF. Using reference TRBV28 and TRBJ1-6 for the parts outside the CDR3, the full variable domain is DVKVTQSSRYLVKRTGEKVFLECVQDMDHENMFWYRQDPGLGLRLIYFSYDVKMKEKGDIPEGYSVSREKKERFSLILESASTNQTSMYLCATTYRLTALHFGNGTRLTVT.

The chain carries TRBV10-3 and TRBJ2-2; TRBD1 aligns across 12 bases. CDR1 ENHRY and CDR2 SYGVKD come from the germline V gene. Losses at the gene ends were 10 bases for V and 1 base for J; bases not matched to a gene: 7. The CDR3 totals 16 residues. CDR3 sequence: CATRDRGLENTGELFF. In DNA, the CDR3 is TGTGCCACCCGGGACAGGGGGCTCGAGAACACCGGGGAGCTGTTTTTT.

The rearrangement joins TRBV28 to TRBJ2-6, with 9 nucleotides matching TRBD2. This CDR3 has 16 residues. Germline V gives CDR1 MDHEN, CDR2 SYDVKM. V lost 6 bases to trimming and J lost 7 bases; unmatched junction nucleotides: 10. The CDR3 spells CASSRPSGISANVLTF. For the CDR3, the DNA is TGTGCCAGCAGCCGCCCTAGCGGGATATCAGCCAACGTCCTGACTTTC.

V is TRBV29-1 and J is TRBJ1-1; a possible D gene is TRBD1 (5 bases). The CDR3 sequence is 14 residues long. V was cut by 5 bases and J by 1 base, with 14 bases left in between. Germline lookup yields CDR1 SQVTM and CDR2 ANQGSEA. The CDR3 sequence is CSVKGQRGNTEAFF. The CDR3, as DNA: TGCAGCGTTAAGGGGCAAAGGGGGAACACTGAAGCTTTCTTT.

This clone was counted once. The CDR3 nucleotides read TGTGCCAGCAGCTTGGAGGGGACAAGTAACACCGGGGAGCTGTTTTTT. It is translated as CASSLEGTSNTGELFF. V is TRBV5-5 and J is TRBJ2-2; D may be TRBD1 (6 bases). Trimming cost V 0 bases and J 2 bases, with 11 bases left between them. The V gene's germline CDR1 is SGHKS and CDR2 YYEKEE (reference sequence). The CDR3 loop spans 16 amino acids.